The TCR beta chain described here comes from a study of a mutant IDH1 vaccine in newly diagnosed glioma. About the research overall: Of the patients given treatment, 62.5% were male and 37.5% were female, and a mean age of roughly 40 years was recorded. Most patients had radiochemotherapy with temozolomide before enrollment; others had one alone. Study outcomes and limitations: A vaccine-induced immune response developed in about 93% of the patients.

About this clone itself: Its antigen is not known.

This sample's time point: baseline, week 1 (first vaccination visit). Treatment noted: pre-vaccination baseline after standard-of-care therapy. Donor diagnoses consisted of new WHO grade 3 or 4 IDH1-mutant, ATRX-lost astrocytomas. TCRdb's copy holds only in-frame clones and misses some; the assay was immunoSEQ multiplex PCR. The data contain around 87,000 clones, under 90% of them seen just once; the ten biggest clones take up 7% to 8%. Trimming removed 0 bases at V and 7 bases at J, with 6 bases between. Germline CDR1 is MNHEY and CDR2 is SMNVEV (reference sequence). The CDR3 totals 13 residues. The sample consisted of PBMCs, taken from a glioma patient treated with radiotherapy, temozolomide or both. The sequence was collected from a woman aged 45-59 years with glioma. The gene calls are TRBV27 and TRBJ2-2, with D hard to call. CDR3 in amino acids: CASSLSWGGELFF. CDR3 sequence (DNA): TGTGCCAGCAGTTTATCGTGGGGCGGGGAGCTGTTTTTT.